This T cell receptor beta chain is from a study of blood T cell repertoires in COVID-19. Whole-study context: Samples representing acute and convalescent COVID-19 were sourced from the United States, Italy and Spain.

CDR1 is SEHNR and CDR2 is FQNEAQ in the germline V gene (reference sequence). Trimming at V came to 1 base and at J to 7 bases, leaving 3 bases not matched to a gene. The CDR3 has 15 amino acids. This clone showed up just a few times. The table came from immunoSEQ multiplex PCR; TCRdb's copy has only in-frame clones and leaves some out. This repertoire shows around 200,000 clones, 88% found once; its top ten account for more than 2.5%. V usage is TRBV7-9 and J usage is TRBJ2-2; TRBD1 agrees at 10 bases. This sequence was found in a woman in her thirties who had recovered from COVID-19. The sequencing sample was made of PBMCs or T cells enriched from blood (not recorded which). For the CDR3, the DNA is TGTGCCAGCAGCTTAGAGACAGGGGGCAGCGGGGAGCTGTTTTTT. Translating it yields CASSLETGGSGELFF. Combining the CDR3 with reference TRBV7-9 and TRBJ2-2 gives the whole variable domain DTGVSQNPRHKITKRGQNVTFRCDPISEHNRLYWYRQTLGQGPEFLTYFQNEAQLEKSRLLSDRFSAERPKGSFSTLEIQRTEQGDSAMYLCASSLETGGSGELFFGEGSRLTVL.